The TCR beta chain under discussion was sequenced for a study of beta chain features in type 1 diabetes. Looking at the study overall: Investigators examined approximately 110,000,000 sorted cells across all samples.

All of the isolated RNA was reverse transcribed, so expressed TCRB transcripts were sequenced. Produced via immunoSEQ multiplex PCR; TCRdb's table is partial and in-frame only. The sample includes 120,000 to 150,000 clones, 6.9% seen only once; the top ten take 1.1% to 1.5%. This clone was counted many times. The antigen is not known. Germline V lookup: CDR1 MDHEN, CDR2 SYDVKM. V was clipped by 7 bases and J by 7 bases; unmatched bases: 37. The CDR3 totals 23 residues. Regarding the study as a whole: With patients and controls alike, PCR might favor shorter templates to an equal degree. Individuals with type 1 diabetes displayed fewer insertions and more deletions at VDJ junctions.

The specimen sequenced was central memory CD4+ T cells from blood. This receptor was taken from a woman in her thirties in good health. The rearrangement links TRBV28 to TRBJ2-7; TRBD1 matches 10 bases. DNA for the CDR3: TGTGCCAGCAACTCCGTCGGGGAGTCGCGGACAGGGTGGGGACAGGGGCGCGTGGGGGAGCAGTACTTC. Protein sequence: CASNSVGESRTGWGQGRVGEQYF.